This passage covers 9 T cell receptor beta chains from one sample sequenced in a study of blood T cell dynamics during melanoma immunotherapy (TCRdb year 2020). This specimen's time point label, per the study, means: week 3, after first cycle of checkpoint inhibitor. The library was generated by the immunoSEQ multiplex PCR assay. TCRdb obtained this table from immuneACCESS and retained in-frame rearrangements with V and J assigned. These tables miss some clones; where compared with another copy, unresolved V genes account for less than half of the shortfall, and the remainder is unexplained. Across this sample there are 25,000 to 35,000 clones, with approximately 80% seen only once. 9% to 12% of the sample goes to the ten largest clones. Sequenced material: blood, taken from a patient treated with checkpoint blockade. The receptors originated from a human donor with melanoma.

This chain joins TRBV19 and TRBJ2-2; D may match TRBD1 or TRBD2 (5 bases each). From germline, CDR1 is LNHDA and CDR2 SQIVND (reference sequence). The V end lost 5 bases, the J end lost 0 bases, and 10 bases lay between the germline ends. CDR3 length: 15 residues. The CDR3 DNA sequence: TGTGCCAGTAGTTTGGGACGCCCGAACACCGGGGAGCTGTTTTTT. Translated: CASSLGRPNTGELFF.

The gene calls are TRBV10-3 and TRBJ1-1; D is perhaps TRBD1 (5 bases). This CDR3 is 13 amino acids long. Germline CDR1 reads ENHRY; CDR2 reads SYGVKD. The ends were cut back, 11 bases at V and 0 bases at J, with 13 bases in the middle. The CDR3 DNA is TGTGCCTCCCGAGGGGCAGTGAACACTGAAGCTTTCTTT. Translated, it gives CASRGAVNTEAFF.

The gene calls are TRBV6-1 and TRBJ2-6; D unresolved. Trimming stripped 4 bases from V and 0 bases from J, with 7 bases between. The CDR3 is made up of 15 amino acids. Germline values: CDR1 MNHNS, CDR2 SASEGT. CDR3 nucleotide sequence: TGTGCCAGCAGTGGTGGGTCCTCTGGGGCCAACGTCCTGACTTTC. It specifies CASSGGSSGANVLTF.

The rearrangement uses TRBV11-2 and TRBJ1-1, with D unclear. The CDR3 sequence is 15 residues long. Looked up from germline, CDR1 is SGHAT and CDR2 is FQNNGV. The ends were cut back, 1 base at V and 3 bases at J, with 12 bases in the middle. The CDR3: CASSLAAGAYTEAFF. The DNA of the CDR3 is TGTGCCAGCAGCTTAGCGGCAGGTGCTTACACTGAAGCTTTCTTT.

V and J are TRBV6-1 and TRBJ1-4, with TRBD1 identical over 9 bases. V shed 3 bases, J shed 2 bases, and the junction held 7 bases outside the gene matches. The CDR3 totals 17 residues. Germline V gives CDR1 MNHNS, CDR2 SASEGT. CDR3 protein: CASSDTGTGFTNEKLFF. The CDR3 DNA follows: TGTGCCAGCAGTGACACCGGGACAGGGTTTACTAATGAAAAACTGTTTTTT.

The chain is built from TRBV27 and TRBJ2-2, with 7 bases matching TRBD1. The J segment lost 1 base and the V segment lost 0 bases, leaving 2 bases of the junction unmatched. Looked up from germline, CDR1 is MNHEY and CDR2 is SMNVEV (reference sequence). CDR3 size: 16 residues. Here the CDR3 reads CASSLSAGGNTGELFF. The CDR3 nucleotides read TGTGCCAGCAGTTTATCTGCAGGGGGGAACACCGGGGAGCTGTTTTTT.

The chain links TRBV2 to TRBJ1-1, with D unclear. This CDR3 region has 13 residues. Deletions cut 1 base from V and 1 base from J, with 4 bases between. Germline V lookup: CDR1 SNHLY, CDR2 FYNNEI. As DNA, the CDR3 is TGTGCCAGCAGTGAAGGGTCGAACACTGAAGCTTTCTTT. Translating it yields CASSEGSNTEAFF.

The V and J genes are TRBV2 and TRBJ1-2, with D hard to call. The germline V gene encodes CDR1 SNHLY and CDR2 FYNNEI. V lost 3 bases and J lost 1, with 12 bases in between. The CDR3 covers 15 residues. The CDR3: CASSDVAGSNYGYTF. The CDR3 bases are TGTGCCAGCAGTGATGTGGCGGGGAGTAACTATGGCTACACCTTC. Based on the CDR3 plus reference TRBV2 and TRBJ1-2, the full variable domain is EPEVTQTPSHQVTQMGQEVILRCVPISNHLYFYWYRQILGQKVEFLVSFYNNEISEKSEIFDDQFSVERPDGSNFTLKIRSTKLEDSAMYFCASSDVAGSNYGYTFGSGTRLTVV.

The chain recombines TRBV6-5 with TRBJ1-1, with D hard to call. Trimming removed 5 bases from V and 0 bases from J, with 10 bases in between. CDR3 size: 14 residues. Looked up from germline, CDR1 is MNHEY and CDR2 is SVGAGI. The CDR3 nucleotides read TGTGCCAGCAGTAACCGGGCCGTGAACACTGAAGCTTTCTTT. Translating it yields CASSNRAVNTEAFF.